The rows below give T cell receptor beta chains drawn from one sample of a study of CD8 T cells in ankylosing spondylitis. Via MiXCR, TCRdb re-called the 5' RACE reads, giving one row per CDR3 protein. The data hold 150,000 to 200,000 distinct CDR3 sequences, with 10% to 15% observed a single time. The sequencing input was blood, either unsorted or a sorted T cell fraction (not recorded which). These receptors were taken from a female donor with ankylosing spondylitis or in good health (not recorded which). Both conserved end residues are trimmed from each CDR3.

J	V	CDR3
TRBJ1-1	TRBV24-1	ATSGQKNTEAF
TRBJ2-2	TRBV2	ASNVEGTGELF
TRBJ1-4	TRBV12-3/TRBV12-4	ASSFWGGGTEKLF
TRBJ2-1	TRBV29-1	TTSLYNEQF
TRBJ2-7	TRBV12-3/TRBV12-4	ASSFDRGPVYFLPYEQY
TRBJ1-1	TRBV20-1	SAGGGRADTEAF
TRBJ2-3	TRBV11-2	ASSLETSGIASTDTQY
TRBJ2-2	TRBV24-1	ATGRGQGTGELF
TRBJ1-2	TRBV27	ASQLGTGAYGYT
TRBJ2-2	TRBV7-2	ASSLRLAGVTGELF
TRBJ2-5	TRBV24-1	ATSDSWTSETQY
TRBJ1-1	TRBV11-3	ASSRTGTWAEAF
TRBJ1-4	TRBV6-1	ASNRQGTGEKLF
TRBJ2-3	TRBV4-1	ASSQAGGAVGLAGVSDTQY
TRBJ2-7	TRBV7-2	ASSGGGQSYEQY
TRBJ2-7	TRBV6-2/TRBV6-3	ASSFDRHYEQY
TRBJ2-3	TRBV3-1	ASSGRGGSTDTQY
TRBJ2-7	TRBV3-1	ASSQDSGTSAYEQY
TRBJ2-1	TRBV9	ASSVASGRKNEQF
TRBJ2-3	TRBV3-1	ASSQVPDTQY